This T cell receptor (beta chain) appears in the sequencing data of a study of a mutant IDH1 vaccine in newly diagnosed glioma. Study overall: Of treated patients, approximately 62% were men and about 38% women, averaging around 40 years.

Assay used: immunoSEQ multiplex PCR; TCRdb lists only in-frame clones, some missing. This table has tens of thousands of clones, roughly 85% appearing once. The sample's time point: week 11, during vaccination. Every vaccine dose comprised 300 ug of mutant IDH1 20-mer peptide plus topical imiquimod. A note on this clone: What it binds is not known.

Study outcomes and limitations: Vaccine-induced responses were seen in 93.3% of patients, spanning several MHC alleles.

Per germline, CDR1 SGDLS and CDR2 YYNGEE. The V end was cut by 0 bases, the J end by 7 bases, with 13 bases between. The CDR3 length is 14 residues. The TCR was taken from a man aged 35 to 55 with glioma. V and J are TRBV9 and TRBJ1-2; D might be TRBD1 (5 bases). The starting material was PBMCs, obtained from a glioma patient whose treatment included an IDH1 peptide vaccine. The CDR3 DNA is TGTGCCAGCAGCGTAGCCCAGGGTATGAGTGGCTACACCTTC. Translation: CASSVAQGMSGYTF.